Each of the 9 T cell receptor beta chains below was sequenced from the same sample in a study of cytomegalovirus exposure and HLA in healthy donors. Vbeta (60) and Jbeta (13) primers were used in the PCR. Some clones are missing from TCRdb's copy, which holds only in-frame ones; the method was immunoSEQ multiplex PCR. The sample carries about 220,000 clones, 76% recorded once. Sample: PBMCs. These receptors all stem from a young man in good health and CMV-seronegative.

The chain links TRBV5-4 to TRBJ2-1; tentative D call: TRBD1 (5 bases). The CDR3 consists of 14 residues. V lost 7 bases to trimming and J lost 2 bases, with 13 bases between them. Germline CDR1 and CDR2: SGHNT and YYREEE (reference sequence). The CDR3 nucleotides read TGTGCCAGCCAAGGTACAGGTCCCTACAATGAGCAGTTCTTC. It specifies CASQGTGPYNEQFF. Full variable domain (outside the CDR3, taken from reference TRBV5-4 and TRBJ2-1): ETGVTQSPTHLIKTRGQQVTLRCSSQSGHNTVSWYQQALGQGPQFIFQYYREEENGRGNFPPRFSGLQFPNYSSELNVNALELDDSALYLCASQGTGPYNEQFFGPGTRLTVL.

On this clone: One junction end does not reproduce the germline sequence, and a read error may be involved. This chain connects TRBV7-9 to TRBJ1-1, with D possibly being TRBD1 (5 bases). The CDR3 loop spans 14 amino acids. Germline CDR1 and CDR2: SEHNR and FQNEAQ (reference sequence). CDR3 sequence: CSSSLAGGIGMAFF. In DNA, the CDR3 is TGTTCCAGCAGCTTAGCGGGGGGAATCGGAATGGCTTTCTTT.

J is TRBJ1-1 and V is TRBV18, with 8 bases lining up with TRBD1. Per the germline V gene, CDR1 is KGHSH and CDR2 is LQKENI. The trim removed 6 bases at V and 7 bases at J, leaving 13 bases unmatched. The CDR3 consists of 15 residues. Here the CDR3 reads CASSLMTGEFSEAFF. The DNA for the CDR3 is TGTGCCAGCTCGCTCATGACAGGGGAATTTAGTGAAGCTTTCTTT.

CDR3 coding DNA: TGTGCCAGCAGAAAGACAGGGACGGCCGAGCAGTACTTC. Translated, it gives CASRKTGTAEQYF. V gene TRBV7-8 combines with J gene TRBJ2-7; 7 bases fit TRBD1. The CDR3 runs 13 residues. The V gene's germline CDR1 is SGHVS and CDR2 FQNEAQ. The V and J ends lost 6 bases and 6 bases, in that order; junction bases with no gene match: 8.

This rearrangement joins TRBV25-1 to TRBJ2-3, with 7 bases identical to TRBD1. The CDR3 is 18 amino acids. Trimming cost V 3 bases and J 2 bases; bases outside gene matches: 14. The germline CDR1 and CDR2 sequences are MGHDK and SYGVNS. The CDR3 here is CASSDRIPGQVFTDTQYF. CDR3 sequence (DNA): TGTGCCAGCAGTGACCGAATCCCCGGACAGGTATTCACAGATACGCAGTATTTT.

The rearrangement links TRBV18 to TRBJ2-1; 9 nucleotides align to TRBD2. The ends lost 1 base at V and 5 bases at J; junction bases unmatched: 3. Germline V CDR1 and CDR2: KGHSH, LQKENI. CDR3 size: 15 residues. This chain's CDR3 is CASSPRSGRDNEQFF. The CDR3 DNA sequence: TGTGCCAGCTCACCACGTAGCGGGAGAGACAATGAGCAGTTCTTC.

The chain carries TRBV7-3 and TRBJ2-7; D possibly corresponds to TRBD1 (6 bases). Germline CDR1 is SGHTA and CDR2 is FQGTGA. V was cut by 5 bases and J by 3 bases, with 11 bases left in between. The CDR3 has 13 residues. The CDR3, as DNA: TGTGCCAGCAGCAGGGACACCTACTACGAGCAGTACTTC. It yields the protein CASSRDTYYEQYF.

This clone was detected only once. This sequence joins TRBV19 and TRBJ2-7; perhaps TRBD1 as D (6 bases). Trimming took off 5 bases at V and 2 bases at J, with 10 bases between the two ends. Looked up from germline, CDR1 is LNHDA and CDR2 is SQIVND (reference sequence). This CDR3 is 13 amino acids long. This CDR3 reads CASSVTGPYEQYF. The CDR3 DNA is TGTGCCAGTAGTGTGACAGGCCCCTACGAGCAGTACTTC.

The J gene is TRBJ1-1, the V gene TRBV19; D is unresolved. The CDR3 runs to 11 residues. Germline CDR1 LNHDA, CDR2 SQIVND (reference sequence). The CDR3, as DNA: TGTCCAGCTAAAGGTTCGGGGAAAGCTTTCTTT. Translated: CPAKGSGKAFF.